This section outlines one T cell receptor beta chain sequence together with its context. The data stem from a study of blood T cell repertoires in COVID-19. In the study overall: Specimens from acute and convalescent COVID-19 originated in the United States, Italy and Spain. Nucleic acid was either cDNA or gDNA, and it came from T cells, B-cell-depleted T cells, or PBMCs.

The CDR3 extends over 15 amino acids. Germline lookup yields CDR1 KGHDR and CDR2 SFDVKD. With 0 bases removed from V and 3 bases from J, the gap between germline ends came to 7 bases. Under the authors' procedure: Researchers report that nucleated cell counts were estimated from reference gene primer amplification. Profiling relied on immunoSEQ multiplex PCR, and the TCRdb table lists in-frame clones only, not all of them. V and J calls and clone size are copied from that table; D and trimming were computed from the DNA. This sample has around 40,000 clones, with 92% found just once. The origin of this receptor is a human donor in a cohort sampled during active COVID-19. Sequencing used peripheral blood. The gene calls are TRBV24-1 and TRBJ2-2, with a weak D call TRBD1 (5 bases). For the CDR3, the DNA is TGTGCCACCAGTGATTTGTCCAGGGACACCGGGGAGCTGTTTTTT. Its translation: CATSDLSRDTGELFF.